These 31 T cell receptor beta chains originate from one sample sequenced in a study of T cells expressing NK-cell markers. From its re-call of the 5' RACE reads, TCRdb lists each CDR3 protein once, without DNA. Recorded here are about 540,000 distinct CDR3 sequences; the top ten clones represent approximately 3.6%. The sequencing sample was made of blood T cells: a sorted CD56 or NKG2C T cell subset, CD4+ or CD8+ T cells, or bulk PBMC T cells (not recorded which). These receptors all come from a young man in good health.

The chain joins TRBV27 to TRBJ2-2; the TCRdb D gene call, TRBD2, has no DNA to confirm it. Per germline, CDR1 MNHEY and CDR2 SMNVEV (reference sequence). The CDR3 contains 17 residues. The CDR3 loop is CASTQRPGLIRTGELFF.

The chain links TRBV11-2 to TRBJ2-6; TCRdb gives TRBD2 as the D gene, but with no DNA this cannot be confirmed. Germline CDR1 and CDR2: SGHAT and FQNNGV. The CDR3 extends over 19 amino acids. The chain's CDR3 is CASSYIAGGPVLGANVLTF.

CDR3 protein: CASSTTGEGSGYTF. V gene TRBV27 combines with J gene TRBJ1-2; TCRdb's D call, TRBD1, is unchecked because there is no DNA. CDR1 MNHEY and CDR2 SMNVEV come from the germline V gene (reference sequence). CDR3 length: 14 residues.

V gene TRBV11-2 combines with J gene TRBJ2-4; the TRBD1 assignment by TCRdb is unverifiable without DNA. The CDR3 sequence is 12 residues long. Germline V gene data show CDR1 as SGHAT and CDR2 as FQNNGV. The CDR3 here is CASSLWTGRLYF.

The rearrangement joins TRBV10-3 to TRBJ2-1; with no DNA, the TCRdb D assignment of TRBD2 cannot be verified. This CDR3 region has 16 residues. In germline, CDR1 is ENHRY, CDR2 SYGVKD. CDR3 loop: CAIRPSGRGSYNEQFF.

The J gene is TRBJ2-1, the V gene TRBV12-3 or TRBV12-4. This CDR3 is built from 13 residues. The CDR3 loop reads CASRHGEHNEQFF.

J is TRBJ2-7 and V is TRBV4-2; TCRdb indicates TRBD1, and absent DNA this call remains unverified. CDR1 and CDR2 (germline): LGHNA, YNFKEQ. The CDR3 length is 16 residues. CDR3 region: CASSPHGQGASYEQYF.

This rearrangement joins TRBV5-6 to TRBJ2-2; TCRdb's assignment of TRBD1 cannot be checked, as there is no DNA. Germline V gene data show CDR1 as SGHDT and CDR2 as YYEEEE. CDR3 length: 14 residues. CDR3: CASSSVPGTGELFF. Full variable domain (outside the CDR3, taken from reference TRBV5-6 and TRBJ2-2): DAGVTQSPTHLIKTRGQQVTLRCSPKSGHDTVSWYQQALGQGPQFIFQYYEEEERQRGNFPDRFSGHQFPNYSSELNVNALLLGDSALYLCASSSVPGTGELFFGEGSRLTVL.

CDR3 loop: CASSFLNRGNMRDTEAFF. The V and J genes are TRBV11-2 and TRBJ1-1; TCRdb calls TRBD1, which cannot be checked without DNA. The V gene's germline CDR1 is SGHAT and CDR2 FQNNGV. The CDR3 length is 18 residues.

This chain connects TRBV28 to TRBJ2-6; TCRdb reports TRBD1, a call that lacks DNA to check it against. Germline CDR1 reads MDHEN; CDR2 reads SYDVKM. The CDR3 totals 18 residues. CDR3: CASRDKDRAGPGANVLTF.

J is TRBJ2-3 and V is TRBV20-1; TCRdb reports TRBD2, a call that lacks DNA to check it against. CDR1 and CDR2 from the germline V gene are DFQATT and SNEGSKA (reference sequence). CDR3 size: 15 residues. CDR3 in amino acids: CSASELASPGDTQYF.

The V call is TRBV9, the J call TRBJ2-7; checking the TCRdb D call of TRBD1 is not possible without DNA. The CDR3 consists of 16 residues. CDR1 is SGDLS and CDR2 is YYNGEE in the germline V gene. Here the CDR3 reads CASSTHRDRGSYEQYF.

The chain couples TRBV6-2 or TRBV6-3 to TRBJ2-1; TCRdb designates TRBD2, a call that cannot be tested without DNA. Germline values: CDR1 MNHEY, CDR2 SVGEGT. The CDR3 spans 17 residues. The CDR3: CASSYSLAGGTENEQFF.

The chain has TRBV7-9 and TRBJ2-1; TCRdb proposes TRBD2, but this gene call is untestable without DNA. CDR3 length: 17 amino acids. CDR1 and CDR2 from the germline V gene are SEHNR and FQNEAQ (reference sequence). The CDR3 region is CASSLEILAGEGNEQFF.

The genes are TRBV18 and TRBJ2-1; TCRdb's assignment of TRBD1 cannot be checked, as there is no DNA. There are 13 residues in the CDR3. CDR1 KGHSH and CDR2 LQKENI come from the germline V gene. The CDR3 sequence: CASSPSRGFEQFF.

CDR3 amino acids: CASSSRTRGETQYF. The rearrangement joins TRBV7-2 to TRBJ2-5; TCRdb outputs TRBD2, but without DNA this stays unchecked. CDR3 length: 14 amino acids. Germline lookup yields CDR1 SGHTA and CDR2 FQGNSA.

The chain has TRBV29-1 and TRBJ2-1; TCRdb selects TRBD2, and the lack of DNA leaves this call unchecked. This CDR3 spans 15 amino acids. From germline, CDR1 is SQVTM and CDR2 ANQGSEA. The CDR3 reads CSVEGTGLQYNEQFF.

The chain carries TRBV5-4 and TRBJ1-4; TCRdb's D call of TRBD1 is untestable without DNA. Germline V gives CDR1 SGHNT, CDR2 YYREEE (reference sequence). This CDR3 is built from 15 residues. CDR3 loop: CASSEKTGRNEKLFF.

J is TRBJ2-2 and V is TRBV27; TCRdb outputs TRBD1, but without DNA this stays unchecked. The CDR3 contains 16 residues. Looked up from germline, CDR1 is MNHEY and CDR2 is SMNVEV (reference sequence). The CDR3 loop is CASSPPGQGGTGELFF.

The CDR3 is CASRPDGRQETQYF. The chain carries TRBV6-1 and TRBJ2-5. The germline gives CDR1 MNHNS, CDR2 SASEGT. The CDR3 consists of 14 residues.

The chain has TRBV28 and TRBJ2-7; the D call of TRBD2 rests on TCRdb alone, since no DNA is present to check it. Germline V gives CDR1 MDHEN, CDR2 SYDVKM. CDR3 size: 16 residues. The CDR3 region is CASSLSLAGLSYEQYF.

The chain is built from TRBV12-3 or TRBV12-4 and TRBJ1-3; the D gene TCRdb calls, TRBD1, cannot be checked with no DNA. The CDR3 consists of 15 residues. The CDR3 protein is CASSYYRGSGNTIYF.

CDR3 residues: CASTLSGVDTEAFF. This chain joins TRBV12-3 or TRBV12-4 and TRBJ1-1; checking the TCRdb D call of TRBD1 is not possible without DNA. The length of the CDR3 is 14 residues.

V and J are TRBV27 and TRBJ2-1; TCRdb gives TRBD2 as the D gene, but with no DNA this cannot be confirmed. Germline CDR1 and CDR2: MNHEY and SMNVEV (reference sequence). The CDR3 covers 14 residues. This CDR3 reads CASRRLAEYNEQFF.

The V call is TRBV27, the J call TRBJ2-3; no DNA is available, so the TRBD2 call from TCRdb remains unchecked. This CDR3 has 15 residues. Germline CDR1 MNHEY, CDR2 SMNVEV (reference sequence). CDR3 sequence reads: CASRKTSGRIDTQYF.

The CDR3 sequence: CSARDLASNEQFF. The chain uses TRBV20-1 and TRBJ2-1. CDR1 DFQATT and CDR2 SNEGSKA come from the germline V gene (reference sequence). The CDR3 runs to 13 residues.

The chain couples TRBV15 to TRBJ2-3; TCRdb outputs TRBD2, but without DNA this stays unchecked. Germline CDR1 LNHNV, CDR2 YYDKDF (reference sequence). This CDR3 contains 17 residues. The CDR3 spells CATMGPGAGGPFDTQYF.

CDR3 sequence reads: CASSLGFGGRAYEQFF. The J gene is TRBJ2-1, the V gene TRBV5-1; without DNA, the TCRdb call of TRBD2 cannot be checked. The CDR3 has 16 amino acids. The V gene's germline CDR1 is SGHRS and CDR2 YFSETQ. Full variable domain (outside the CDR3, taken from reference TRBV5-1 and TRBJ2-1): KAGVTQTPRYLIKTRGQQVTLSCSPISGHRSVSWYQQTPGQGLQFLFEYFSETQRNKGNFPGRFSGRQFSNSRSEMNVSTLELGDSALYLCASSLGFGGRAYEQFFGPGTRLTVL.

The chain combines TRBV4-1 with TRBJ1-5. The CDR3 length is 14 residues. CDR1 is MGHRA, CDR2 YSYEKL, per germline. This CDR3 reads CASSQLGEDQPQHF.

The CDR3 protein is CASSPEFNWISGIFF. The V call is TRBV6-4, the J call TRBJ2-1; TCRdb calls TRBD2, which cannot be checked without DNA. The CDR3 has 15 amino acids. Germline assignment: CDR1 MRHNA and CDR2 SNTAGT.

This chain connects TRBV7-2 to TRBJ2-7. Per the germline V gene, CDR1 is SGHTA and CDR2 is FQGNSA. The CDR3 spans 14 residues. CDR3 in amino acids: CASSLVYNSYEQYF.